This TCR beta chain stems from a study of T-cell memory formation after mild COVID-19. Study information: Largely donor-specific sequence clusters came from a couple of donors.

This clonotype was seen only once. The antigen is unknown. With 4 bases clipped from V and 6 bases from J, the junction kept 10 bases outside the gene matches. This CDR3 spans 16 amino acids. Germline values: CDR1 SGHRS, CDR2 YFSETQ. TCRdb independently ran MiXCR on the 5' RACE reads; one entry per CDR3 protein. The data contain about 150,000 distinct CDR3 sequences, about 19% of them singletons. Study conclusions and caveats: Chiefly within CM and EM were the contracting CD4+ clones; CD8+ ones were within EMRA. A balance of CD4 and CD8 characterized clones contracting day 15 to 85, whereas later expanders leaned CD4+.

The chain carries TRBV5-1 and TRBJ1-6; TRBD1 agrees at 7 bases. The clonotype originates from an adult woman who had mild COVID-19 (a few samples of this study predate the infection). Cell type and time point are not known. The sample was PBMCs or a T cell subset sorted from them (not recorded which). The DNA for the CDR3 is TGCGCCAGCAGCCTTGAAACAGGGGTCGGTAATTCACCCCTCCACTTT. It encodes CASSLETGVGNSPLHF.